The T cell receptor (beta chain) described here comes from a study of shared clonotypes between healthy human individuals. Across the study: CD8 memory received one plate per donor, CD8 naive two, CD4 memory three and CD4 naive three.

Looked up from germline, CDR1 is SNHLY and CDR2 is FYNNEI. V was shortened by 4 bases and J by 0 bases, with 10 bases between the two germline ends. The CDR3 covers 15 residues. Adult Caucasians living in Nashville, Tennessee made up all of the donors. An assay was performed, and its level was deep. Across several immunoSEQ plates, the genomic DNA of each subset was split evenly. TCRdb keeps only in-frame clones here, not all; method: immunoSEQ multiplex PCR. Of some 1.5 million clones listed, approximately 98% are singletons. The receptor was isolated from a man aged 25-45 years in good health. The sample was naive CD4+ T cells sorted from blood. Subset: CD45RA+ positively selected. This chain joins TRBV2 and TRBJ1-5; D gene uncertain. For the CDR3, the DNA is TGTGCCAGCAGTGTAGGCCAAGATAGCAATCAGCCCCAGCATTTT. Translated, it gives CASSVGQDSNQPQHF.